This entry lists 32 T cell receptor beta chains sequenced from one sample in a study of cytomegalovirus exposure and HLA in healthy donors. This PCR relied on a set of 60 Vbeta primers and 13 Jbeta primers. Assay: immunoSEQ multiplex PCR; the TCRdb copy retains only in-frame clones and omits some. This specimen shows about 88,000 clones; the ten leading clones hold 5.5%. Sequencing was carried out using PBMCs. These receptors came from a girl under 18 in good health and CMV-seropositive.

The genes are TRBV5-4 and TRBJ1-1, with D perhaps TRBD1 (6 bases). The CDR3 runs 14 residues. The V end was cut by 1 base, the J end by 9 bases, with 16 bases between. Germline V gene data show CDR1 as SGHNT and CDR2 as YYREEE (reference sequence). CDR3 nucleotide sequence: TGTGCCAGCAGCTTGAGAGGGACATCTCAGAAAGCTTTCTTT. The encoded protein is CASSLRGTSQKAFF.

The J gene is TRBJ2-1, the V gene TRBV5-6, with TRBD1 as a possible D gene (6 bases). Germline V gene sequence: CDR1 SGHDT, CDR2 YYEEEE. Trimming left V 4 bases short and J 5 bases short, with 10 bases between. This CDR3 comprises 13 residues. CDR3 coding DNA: TGTGCCAGCAGCCCGGACAGCCACAATGAGCAGTTCTTC. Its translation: CASSPDSHNEQFF.

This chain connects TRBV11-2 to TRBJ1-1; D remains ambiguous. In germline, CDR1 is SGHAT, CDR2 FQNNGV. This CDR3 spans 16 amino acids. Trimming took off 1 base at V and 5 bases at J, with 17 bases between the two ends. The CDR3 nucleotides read TGTGCCAGCAGCTTAGCGCCTCTGCGATCGAGGACTGAAGCTTTCTTT. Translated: CASSLAPLRSRTEAFF. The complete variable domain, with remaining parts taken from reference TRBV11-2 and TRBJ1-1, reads EAGVAQSPRYKIIEKRQSVAFWCNPISGHATLYWYQQILGQGPKLLIQFQNNGVVDDSQLPKDRFSAERLKGVDSTLKIQPAKLEDSAVYLCASSLAPLRSRTEAFFGQGTRLTVV.

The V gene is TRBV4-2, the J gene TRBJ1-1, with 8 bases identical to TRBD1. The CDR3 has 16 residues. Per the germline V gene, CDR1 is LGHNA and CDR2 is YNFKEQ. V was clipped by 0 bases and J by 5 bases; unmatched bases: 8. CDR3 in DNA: TGTGCCAGCAGCCAAGAATTGCAGGGGGCTAGTACTGAAGCTTTCTTT. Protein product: CASSQELQGASTEAFF.

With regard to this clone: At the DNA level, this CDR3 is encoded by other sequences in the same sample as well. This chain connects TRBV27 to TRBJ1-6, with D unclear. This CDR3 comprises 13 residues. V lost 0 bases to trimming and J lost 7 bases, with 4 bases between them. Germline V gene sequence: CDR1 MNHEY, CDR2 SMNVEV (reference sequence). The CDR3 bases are TGTGCCAGCAGTTTATCCGGGAATTCACCCCTCCACTTT. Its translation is CASSLSGNSPLHF.

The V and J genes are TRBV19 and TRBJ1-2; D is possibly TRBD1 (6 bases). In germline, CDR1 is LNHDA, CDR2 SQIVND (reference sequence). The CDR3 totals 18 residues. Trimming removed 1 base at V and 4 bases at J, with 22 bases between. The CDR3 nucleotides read TGTGCCAGTAGTATAGGGACAGCCGGGGCCGCCGGTGGCTATGGCTACACCTTC. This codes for CASSIGTAGAAGGYGYTF.

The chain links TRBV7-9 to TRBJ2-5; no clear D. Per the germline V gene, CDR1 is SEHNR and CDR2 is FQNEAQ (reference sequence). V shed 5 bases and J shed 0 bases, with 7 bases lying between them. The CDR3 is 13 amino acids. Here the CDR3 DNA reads TGTGCCAGCAGCAAAAACAACCAAGAGACCCAGTACTTC. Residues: CASSKNNQETQYF. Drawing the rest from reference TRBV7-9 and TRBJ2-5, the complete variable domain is DTGVSQNPRHKITKRGQNVTFRCDPISEHNRLYWYRQTLGQGPEFLTYFQNEAQLEKSRLLSDRFSAERPKGSFSTLEIQRTEQGDSAMYLCASSKNNQETQYFGPGTRLLVL.

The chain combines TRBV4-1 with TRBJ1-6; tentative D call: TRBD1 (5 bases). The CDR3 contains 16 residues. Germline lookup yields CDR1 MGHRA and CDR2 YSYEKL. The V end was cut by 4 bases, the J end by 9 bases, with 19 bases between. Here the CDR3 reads CASSPETGAQGSPLHF. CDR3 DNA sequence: TGCGCCAGCAGCCCGGAAACAGGAGCCCAGGGTTCACCCCTCCACTTT.

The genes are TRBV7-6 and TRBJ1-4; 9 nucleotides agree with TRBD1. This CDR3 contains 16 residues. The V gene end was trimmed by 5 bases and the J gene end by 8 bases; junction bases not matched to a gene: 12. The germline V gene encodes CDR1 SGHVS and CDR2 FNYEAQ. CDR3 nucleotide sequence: TGTGCCAGCAGCCAGGGACAGGGAGCCCTGGCGGAAAAACTGTTTTTT. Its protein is CASSQGQGALAEKLFF.

The chain's CDR3 is CASSKGAGGRSYEQYF. The CDR3 DNA reads TGTGCCAGCAGCAAGGGAGCGGGGGGCCGGTCCTACGAGCAGTACTTC. The genes are TRBV4-2 and TRBJ2-7; 9 bases are a match to TRBD2. Germline trimming cut 5 bases from V and 1 base from J; bases unmatched to any gene: 9. The CDR3 loop spans 16 amino acids. CDR1 is LGHNA and CDR2 is YNFKEQ in the germline V gene.

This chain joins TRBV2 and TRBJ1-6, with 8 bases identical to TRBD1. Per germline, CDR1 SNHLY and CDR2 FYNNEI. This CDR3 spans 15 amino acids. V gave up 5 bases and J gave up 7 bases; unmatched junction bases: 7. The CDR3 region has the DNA TGTGCCAGCAGTCTGGACAGGGCTCGAAATTCACCCCTCCACTTT. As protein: CASSLDRARNSPLHF.

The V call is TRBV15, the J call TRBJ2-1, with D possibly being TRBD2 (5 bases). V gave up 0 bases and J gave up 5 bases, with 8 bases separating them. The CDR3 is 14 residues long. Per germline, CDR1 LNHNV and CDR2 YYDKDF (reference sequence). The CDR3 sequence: CATSRDRGNNEQFF. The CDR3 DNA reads TGTGCCACCAGCAGAGATCGAGGGAACAATGAGCAGTTCTTC.

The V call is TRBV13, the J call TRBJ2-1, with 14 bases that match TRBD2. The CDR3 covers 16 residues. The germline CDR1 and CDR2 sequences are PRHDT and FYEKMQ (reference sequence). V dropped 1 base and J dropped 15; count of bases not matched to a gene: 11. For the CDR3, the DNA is TGTGCCAGCAGCTTAGCCCGGACTAGCGGGGGGCCCTCGGGGTTCTTC. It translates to CASSLARTSGGPSGFF.

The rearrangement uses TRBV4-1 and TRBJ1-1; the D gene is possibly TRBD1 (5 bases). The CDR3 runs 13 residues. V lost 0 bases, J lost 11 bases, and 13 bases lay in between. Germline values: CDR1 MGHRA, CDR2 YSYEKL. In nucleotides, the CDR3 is TGCGCCAGCAGCCAAGAGGGGCAGGGCAGGGCTTTCTTT. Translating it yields CASSQEGQGRAFF.

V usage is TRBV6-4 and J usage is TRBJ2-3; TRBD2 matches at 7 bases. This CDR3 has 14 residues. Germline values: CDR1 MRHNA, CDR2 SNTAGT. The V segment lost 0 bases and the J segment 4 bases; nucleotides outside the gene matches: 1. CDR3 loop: CASSDSGGADTQYF. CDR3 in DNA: TGTGCCAGCAGTGACTCGGGGGGGGCAGATACGCAGTATTTT.

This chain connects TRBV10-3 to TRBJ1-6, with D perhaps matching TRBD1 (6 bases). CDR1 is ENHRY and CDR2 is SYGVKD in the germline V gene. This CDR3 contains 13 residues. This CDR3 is CARQASIDSPLHF. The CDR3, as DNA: TGTGCGAGACAGGCATCTATCGATTCACCCCTCCACTTT.

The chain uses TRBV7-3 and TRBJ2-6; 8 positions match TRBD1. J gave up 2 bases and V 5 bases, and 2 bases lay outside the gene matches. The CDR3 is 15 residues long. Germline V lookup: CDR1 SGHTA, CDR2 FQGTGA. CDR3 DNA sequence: TGTGCCAGCAGCCAGACAGGGGCTGGGGCCAACGTCCTGACTTTC. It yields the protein CASSQTGAGANVLTF.

This chain's CDR3 is CASSLGGRGHGYGYTF. CDR3 in DNA: TGTGCCAGCAGCTTAGGAGGCAGGGGGCATGGCTATGGCTACACCTTC. The chain employs TRBV13 and TRBJ1-2; 8 bases line up with TRBD1. CDR3 length: 16 amino acids. J was trimmed by 4 bases and V by 0 bases; bases with no gene match: 7. Germline CDR1 and CDR2: PRHDT and FYEKMQ (reference sequence). Supplemented by reference TRBV13 and TRBJ1-2, the full variable domain reads AAGVIQSPRHLIKEKRETATLKCYPIPRHDTVYWYQQGPGQDPQFLISFYEKMQSDKGSIPDRFSAQQFSDYHSELNMSSLELGDSALYFCASSLGGRGHGYGYTFGSGTRLTVV.

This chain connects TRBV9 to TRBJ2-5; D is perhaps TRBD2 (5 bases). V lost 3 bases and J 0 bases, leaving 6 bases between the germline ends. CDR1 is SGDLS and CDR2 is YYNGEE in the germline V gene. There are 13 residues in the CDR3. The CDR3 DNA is TGTGCCAGCAGCGCCGGGGACCAAGAGACCCAGTACTTC. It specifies CASSAGDQETQYF.

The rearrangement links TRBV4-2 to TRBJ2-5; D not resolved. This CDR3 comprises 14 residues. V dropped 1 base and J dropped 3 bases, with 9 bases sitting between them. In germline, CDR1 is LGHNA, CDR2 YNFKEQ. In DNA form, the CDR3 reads TGTGCCAGCAGCCAAGTTATGGCGGAAGAGACCCAGTACTTC. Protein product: CASSQVMAEETQYF.

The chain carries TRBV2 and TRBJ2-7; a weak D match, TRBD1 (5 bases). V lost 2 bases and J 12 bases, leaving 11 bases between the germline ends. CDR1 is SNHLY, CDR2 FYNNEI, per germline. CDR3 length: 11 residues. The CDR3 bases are TGTGCCAGCAGTGAACAGAGACAGACGTACGTC. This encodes CASSEQRQTYV.

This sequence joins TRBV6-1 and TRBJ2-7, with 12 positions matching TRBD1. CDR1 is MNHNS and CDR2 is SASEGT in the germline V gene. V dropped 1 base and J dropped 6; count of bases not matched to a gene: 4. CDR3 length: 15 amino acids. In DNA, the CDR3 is TGTGCCAGCAGTGAAGTGGGGACAGGGGGCCTCGAGCAGTACGTC. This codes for CASSEVGTGGLEQYV.

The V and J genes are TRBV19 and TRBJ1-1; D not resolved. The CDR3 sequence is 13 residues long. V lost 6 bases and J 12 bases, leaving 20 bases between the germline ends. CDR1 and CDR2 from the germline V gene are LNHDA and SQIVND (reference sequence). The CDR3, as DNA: TGTGCCAGTAGCGGGGTGGGATGGATGAGGCCTTTCTTT. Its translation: CASSGVGWMRPFF. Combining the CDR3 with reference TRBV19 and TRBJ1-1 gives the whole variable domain DGGITQSPKYLFRKEGQNVTLSCEQNLNHDAMYWYRQDPGQGLRLIYYSQIVNDFQKGDIAEGYSVSREKKESFPLTVTSAQKNPTAFYLCASSGVGWMRPFFGQGTRLTVV.

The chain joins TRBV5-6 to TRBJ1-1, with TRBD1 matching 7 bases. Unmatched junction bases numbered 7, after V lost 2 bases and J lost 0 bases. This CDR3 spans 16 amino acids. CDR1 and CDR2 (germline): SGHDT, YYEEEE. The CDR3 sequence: CASSFRQGGMNTEAFF. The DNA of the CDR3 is TGTGCCAGCAGCTTTCGGCAGGGGGGAATGAACACTGAAGCTTTCTTT. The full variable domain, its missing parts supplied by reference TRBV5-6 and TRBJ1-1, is DAGVTQSPTHLIKTRGQQVTLRCSPKSGHDTVSWYQQALGQGPQFIFQYYEEEERQRGNFPDRFSGHQFPNYSSELNVNALLLGDSALYLCASSFRQGGMNTEAFFGQGTRLTVV.

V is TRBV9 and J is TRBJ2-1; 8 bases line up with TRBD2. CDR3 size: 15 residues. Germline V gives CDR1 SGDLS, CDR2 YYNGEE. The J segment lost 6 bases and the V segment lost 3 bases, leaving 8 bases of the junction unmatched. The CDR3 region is CASSALSGASNEQFF. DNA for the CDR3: TGTGCCAGCAGCGCCCTTAGCGGGGCTAGCAATGAGCAGTTCTTC. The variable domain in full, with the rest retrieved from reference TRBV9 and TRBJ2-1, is DSGVTQTPKHLITATGQRVTLRCSPRSGDLSVYWYQQSLDQGLQFLIQYYNGEERAKGNILERFSAQQFPDLHSELNLSSLELGDSALYFCASSALSGASNEQFFGPGTRLTVL.

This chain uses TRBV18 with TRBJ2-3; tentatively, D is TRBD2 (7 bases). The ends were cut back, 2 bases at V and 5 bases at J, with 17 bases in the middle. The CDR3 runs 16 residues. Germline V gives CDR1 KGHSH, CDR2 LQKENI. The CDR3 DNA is TGTGCCAGCTCACCATCTCTGGGCGGGGGACAAGATACGCAGTATTTT. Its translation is CASSPSLGGGQDTQYF.

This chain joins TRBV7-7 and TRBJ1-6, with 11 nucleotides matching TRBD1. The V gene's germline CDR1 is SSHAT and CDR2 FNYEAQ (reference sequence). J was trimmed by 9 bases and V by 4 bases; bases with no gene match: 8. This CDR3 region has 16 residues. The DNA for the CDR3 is TGTGCCAGCAGCTCACCATCGGGGACAGGGGGTTCACCCCTCCACTTT. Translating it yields CASSSPSGTGGSPLHF. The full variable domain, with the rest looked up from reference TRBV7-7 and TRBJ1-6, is GAGVSQSPRYKVTKRGQDVTLRCDPISSHATLYWYQQALGQGPEFLTYFNYEAQPDKSGLPSDRFSAERPEGSISTLTIQRTEQRDSAMYRCASSSPSGTGGSPLHFGNGTRLTVT.

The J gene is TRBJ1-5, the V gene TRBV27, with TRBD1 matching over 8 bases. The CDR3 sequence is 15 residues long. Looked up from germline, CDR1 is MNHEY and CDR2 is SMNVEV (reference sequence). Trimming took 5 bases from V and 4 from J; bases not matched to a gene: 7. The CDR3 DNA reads TGTGCCAGCAGTCTGGACAGGGCCCCTAATCAGCCCCAGCATTTT. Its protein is CASSLDRAPNQPQHF.

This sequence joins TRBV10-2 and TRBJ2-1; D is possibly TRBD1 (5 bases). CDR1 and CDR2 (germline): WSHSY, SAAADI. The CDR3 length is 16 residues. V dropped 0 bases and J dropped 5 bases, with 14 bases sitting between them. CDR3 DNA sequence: TGCGCCAGCAGTGAGTCGGGGATAAGGGGCAACAATGAGCAGTTCTTC. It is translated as CASSESGIRGNNEQFF.

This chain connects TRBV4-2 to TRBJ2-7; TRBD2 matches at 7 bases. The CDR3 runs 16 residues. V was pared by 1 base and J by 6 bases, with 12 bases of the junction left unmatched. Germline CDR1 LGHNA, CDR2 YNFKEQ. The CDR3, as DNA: TGTGCCAGCAGCCAAGGCCCCGGGGAGGGAGGGGTCGAGCAGTACTTC. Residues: CASSQGPGEGGVEQYF.

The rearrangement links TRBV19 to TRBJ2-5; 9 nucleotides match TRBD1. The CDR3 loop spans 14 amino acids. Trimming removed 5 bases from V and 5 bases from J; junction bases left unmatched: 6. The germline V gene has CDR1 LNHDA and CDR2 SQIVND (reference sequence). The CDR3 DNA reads TGTGCCAGTAGTGAAACAGGGGGCGTGGAGACCCAGTACTTC. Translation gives CASSETGGVETQYF.

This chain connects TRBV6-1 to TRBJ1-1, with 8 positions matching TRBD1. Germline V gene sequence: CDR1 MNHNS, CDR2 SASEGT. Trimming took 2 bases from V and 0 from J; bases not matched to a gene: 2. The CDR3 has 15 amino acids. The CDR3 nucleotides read TGTGCCAGCAGTGAAACACAGGGGGTGAACACTGAAGCTTTCTTT. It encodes CASSETQGVNTEAFF.